This TCR beta chain stems from a study of blood T cell repertoires in COVID-19. About the study: T cells, B-cell-depleted T cells, or PBMCs provided the cDNA or gDNA that served as material.

The CDR3 length is 15 residues. Per germline, CDR1 SEHNR and CDR2 FQNEAQ (reference sequence). V lost 4 bases, J lost 7 bases, and 16 bases lay in between. Participants were aged about 18 to 89 years from roughly 26 US areas. Cohorts were determined from participant-reported clinical history. Within 2 weeks of study entry, exposed participants had contacted a PCR-confirmed or clinician-diagnosed COVID-19 case. TCRdb's copy holds only in-frame clones and misses some; the assay was immunoSEQ multiplex PCR. In the table there are approximately 300,000 clones, 90% of which are singletons. Sequencing was performed on PBMCs or T cells enriched from blood (not recorded which). The sequence was obtained from a woman in her thirties who had been exposed to COVID-19. V gene TRBV7-9 combines with J gene TRBJ1-4; tentative D call: TRBD1 (5 bases). CDR3 loop: CASSYDGGIVEKLFF. The CDR3 nucleotides read TGTGCCAGCAGCTATGACGGGGGGATCGTTGAAAAACTGTTTTTT.